This T cell receptor beta chain was captured in a study of cytotoxic CD8 clonotypes in ibrutinib-treated CLL. Repertoires were generated with immunoSEQ multiplex PCR, while TCRdb's copy carries only in-frame clones and drops some. The sample carries around 310,000 clones, almost 80% recorded once. V lost 0 bases and J lost 0, with 3 bases in between. The CDR3 has 14 residues. The germline CDR1 and CDR2 sequences are SGHAT and FQDESV (reference sequence). The sequencing here drew on PBMCs, taken before ibrutinib treatment. This chain uses TRBV11-1 with TRBJ1-3, with D hard to call. The receptor's source is a human donor with chronic lymphocytic leukemia. CDR3 nucleotides: TGTGCCAGCAGCTTAGCCATCTCTGGAAACACCATATATTTT. Residues: CASSLAISGNTIYF.